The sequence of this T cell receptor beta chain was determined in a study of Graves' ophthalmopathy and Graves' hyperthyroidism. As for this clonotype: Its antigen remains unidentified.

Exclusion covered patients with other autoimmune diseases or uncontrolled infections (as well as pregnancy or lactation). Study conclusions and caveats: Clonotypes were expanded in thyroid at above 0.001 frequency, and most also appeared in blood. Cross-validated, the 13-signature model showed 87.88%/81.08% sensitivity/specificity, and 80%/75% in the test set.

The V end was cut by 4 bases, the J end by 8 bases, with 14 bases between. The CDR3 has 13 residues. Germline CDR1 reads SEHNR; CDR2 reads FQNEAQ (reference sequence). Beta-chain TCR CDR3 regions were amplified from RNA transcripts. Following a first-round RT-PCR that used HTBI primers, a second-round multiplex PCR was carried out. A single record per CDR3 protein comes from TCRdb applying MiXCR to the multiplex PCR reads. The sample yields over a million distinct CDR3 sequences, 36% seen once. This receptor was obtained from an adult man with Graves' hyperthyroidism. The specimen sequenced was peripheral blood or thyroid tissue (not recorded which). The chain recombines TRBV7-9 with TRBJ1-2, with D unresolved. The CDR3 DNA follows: TGTGCCAGCAGCTCCACCCGGGTTGGCGGCTACACCTTC. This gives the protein CASSSTRVGGYTF. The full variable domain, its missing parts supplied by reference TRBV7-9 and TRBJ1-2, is DTGVSQNPRHKITKRGQNVTFRCDPISEHNRLYWYRQTLGQGPEFLTYFQNEAQLEKSRLLSDRFSAERPKGSFSTLEIQRTEQGDSAMYLCASSSTRVGGYTFGSGTRLTVV.